The next 30 T cell receptor beta chains were all read from a single sample in a study of blood T cell repertoires in COVID-19. Some clones are missing from TCRdb's copy, which holds only in-frame ones; the method was immunoSEQ multiplex PCR. The sample records approximately 210,000 clones, 81% being singletons. The material sequenced was PBMCs or T cells enriched from blood (not recorded which). These TCRs come from a woman between 50 and 59 years old with acute COVID-19.

The chain combines TRBV6-4 with TRBJ2-2, with 7 bases lining up with TRBD2. The germline V gene encodes CDR1 MRHNA and CDR2 SNTAGT. This CDR3 has 14 residues. V was clipped by 6 bases and J by 6 bases; unmatched bases: 7. The CDR3 nucleotides read TGTGCCAGCAGGCCTAACGCGGGGGCCGGGGAGCTGTTTTTT. Translation gives CASRPNAGAGELFF.

The CDR3: CASSFSGGRLAKNIQYF. CDR3 bases: TGTGCCAGCAGCTTTAGCGGGGGGCGGTTAGCCAAAAACATTCAGTACTTC. This chain joins TRBV7-2 and TRBJ2-4; 10 positions agree with TRBD2. The CDR3 totals 17 residues. The J segment lost 0 bases and the V segment lost 3 bases, leaving 5 bases of the junction unmatched. Germline V lookup: CDR1 SGHTA, CDR2 FQGNSA.

The chain has TRBV18 and TRBJ2-2; D not resolved. Germline assignment: CDR1 KGHSH and CDR2 LQKENI. CDR3 length equals 16 residues. Trimming left V 2 bases short and J 0 bases short, with 10 bases between. This CDR3 reads CASSPYSQANTGELFF. CDR3 DNA: TGTGCCAGCTCACCATACTCGCAGGCGAACACCGGGGAGCTGTTTTTT.

This sequence joins TRBV18 and TRBJ1-1; D unresolved. V lost 6 bases and J lost 10, with 15 bases in between. The germline V gene has CDR1 KGHSH and CDR2 LQKENI. The CDR3 covers 12 residues. The CDR3 sequence is CASSLTRLLAFF. The CDR3, as DNA: TGTGCCAGCTCTCTAACCCGGTTATTAGCTTTCTTT.

Of note for this clone: The DNA is left out, because the CDR3 cannot be placed on it with certainty; the CDR3 is given as TCRdb lists it. The chain couples TRBV7-9 to TRBJ2-2; whether TRBD2, the table's D call, matches the DNA was not checked. The CDR3 region is 18 residues in length, termini included. The germline gives CDR1 SEHNR, CDR2 FQNEAQ (reference sequence). CDR3 protein: CASSSETSGRFGAGELFF.

The chain couples TRBV11-2 to TRBJ1-1; D is perhaps TRBD1 (6 bases). CDR1 and CDR2 (germline): SGHAT, FQNNGV. Trimming took 5 bases from V and 9 from J, leaving 10 bases between them. This CDR3 spans 11 amino acids. CDR3 protein: CASSRGGQAFF. In nucleotides, the CDR3 is TGTGCCAGCAGCAGGGGGGGGCAAGCTTTCTTT.

The V call is TRBV11-2, the J call TRBJ2-3; D uncertain. Trimming shortened V by 0 bases and J by 10 bases, and 11 bases separated the two germline ends. CDR1 is SGHAT and CDR2 is FQNNGV in the germline V gene. This CDR3 region has 13 residues. CDR3 sequence: CASSLEMLVPQYF. The CDR3 coding sequence is TGTGCCAGCAGCTTAGAGATGTTAGTTCCGCAGTATTTT.

V and J are TRBV18 and TRBJ1-3; D ambiguous. CDR1 is KGHSH, CDR2 LQKENI, per germline. V gave up 3 bases and J gave up 0 bases, with 12 bases separating them. The CDR3 spans 16 residues. The CDR3 region has the DNA TGTGCCAGCTCACCGTTACCCCTTAGCTCTGGAAACACCATATATTTT. It translates to CASSPLPLSSGNTIYF.

This chain joins TRBV6-5 and TRBJ2-7; tentative D call: TRBD2 (6 bases). The V and J ends lost 6 bases and 5 bases respectively, with 17 bases between them. Germline V gene data show CDR1 as MNHEY and CDR2 as SVGAGI. CDR3 length: 14 amino acids. CDR3 sequence reads: CASSANLAWDEQYF. Written as DNA, the CDR3 is TGTGCCAGCAGCGCGAATCTAGCGTGGGACGAGCAGTACTTC.

The rearrangement links TRBV6-1 to TRBJ2-7, with D perhaps matching TRBD2 (7 bases). V lost 1 base, J lost 5 bases, and 24 bases lay in between. Germline CDR1 reads MNHNS; CDR2 reads SASEGT. The CDR3 covers 18 residues. As DNA, the CDR3 is TGTGCCAGCAGTGAAGGAATGGGAGGGGGGCGCGGATATAACGAGCAGTACTTC. This sequence encodes CASSEGMGGGRGYNEQYF.

V gene TRBV7-2 combines with J gene TRBJ2-1, with 9 bases aligning to TRBD1. Germline V gene sequence: CDR1 SGHTA, CDR2 FQGNSA. The CDR3 runs 14 residues. V lost 6 bases to trimming and J lost 7 bases; unmatched junction nucleotides: 7. CDR3 in amino acids: CASRDTGGKNEQFF. The DNA for the CDR3 is TGTGCCAGCAGGGATACAGGGGGCAAGAATGAGCAGTTCTTC.

The V gene is TRBV18, the J gene TRBJ1-4; TRBD1 might be the D (5 bases). Trimming shortened V by 2 bases and J by 4 bases, and 8 bases separated the two germline ends. This CDR3 region has 14 residues. Germline CDR1 KGHSH, CDR2 LQKENI. CDR3 protein: CASSPTQDNEKLFF. The CDR3 DNA is TGTGCCAGCTCACCAACACAGGATAATGAAAAACTGTTTTTT. The full variable domain, with the rest looked up from reference TRBV18 and TRBJ1-4, is NAGVMQNPRHLVRRRGQEARLRCSPMKGHSHVYWYRQLPEEGLKFMVYLQKENIIDESGMPKERFSAEFPKEGPSILRIQQVVRGDSAAYFCASSPTQDNEKLFFGSGTQLSVL.

This chain joins TRBV7-2 and TRBJ1-1; D gene unclear. Between the trimmed V and J ends, which lost 5 bases and 7 bases, there was a span of 17 bases. CDR1 is SGHTA and CDR2 is FQGNSA in the germline V gene. The CDR3 length is 14 residues. The CDR3: CASSPYGLGDEAFF. The CDR3 DNA follows: TGTGCCAGCAGCCCCTACGGACTGGGTGATGAAGCTTTCTTT. The variable domain in full, with the rest retrieved from reference TRBV7-2 and TRBJ1-1, is GAGVSQSPSNKVTEKGKDVELRCDPISGHTALYWYRQSLGQGLEFLIYFQGNSAPDKSGLPSDRFSAERTGGSVSTLTIQRTQQEDSAVYLCASSPYGLGDEAFFGQGTRLTVV.

The rearrangement links TRBV18 to TRBJ1-1, with D hard to call. Germline lookup yields CDR1 KGHSH and CDR2 LQKENI. V lost 1 base to trimming and J lost 0 bases, with 9 bases between them. This CDR3 has 15 amino acids. The CDR3: CASSPQRFMNTEAFF. The CDR3 DNA follows: TGTGCCAGCTCACCACAGCGTTTCATGAACACTGAAGCTTTCTTT.

To note about this clone: Other DNA sequences in the sample encode the same CDR3. V and J are TRBV28 and TRBJ1-1; perhaps TRBD1 as D (6 bases). CDR3 length: 14 residues. V lost 1 base, J lost 1 base, and 7 bases lay in between. Germline CDR1 is MDHEN and CDR2 is SYDVKM. The CDR3: CASSLLGGNTEAFF. In DNA form, the CDR3 reads TGTGCCAGCAGTTTATTAGGGGGGAACACTGAAGCTTTCTTT.

The CDR3 protein is CAISESIGNYNEQFF. CDR3 bases: TGTGCCATCAGTGAGTCTATCGGGAACTACAATGAGCAGTTCTTC. The rearrangement uses TRBV10-3 and TRBJ2-1; D may be TRBD2 (5 bases). CDR1 and CDR2 (germline): ENHRY, SYGVKD. CDR3 length: 15 residues. Trimming took 0 bases from V and 3 from J, leaving 9 bases between them.

Only a few counts were recorded for this clone. This chain links TRBV7-2 with TRBJ2-3; 7 bases fit TRBD1. Germline CDR1 and CDR2: SGHTA and FQGNSA. The CDR3 sequence is 15 residues long. V shed 5 bases, J shed 0 bases, and the junction held 5 bases outside the gene matches. CDR3 sequence: CASSTRQGSTDTQYF. Here the CDR3 DNA reads TGTGCCAGCAGCACCAGACAGGGTAGCACAGATACGCAGTATTTT.

As DNA, the CDR3 is TGTGCCAGCAGCCGAGGGACAGAAAATAATTCACCCCTCCACTTT. This gives the protein CASSRGTENNSPLHF. The chain carries TRBV14 and TRBJ1-6, with 7 positions matching TRBD1. The CDR3 totals 15 residues. Germline loops: CDR1 SGHDN, CDR2 FVKESK. After removal of 4 bases from V and 5 bases from J, the junction contained 5 bases not matched to a gene.

This clone showed up just once. The chain couples TRBV10-3 to TRBJ2-1, with D possibly matching TRBD2 (6 bases). CDR3 length: 16 residues. Trimming pared 3 bases from V and 5 bases from J, leaving 17 bases between. The germline CDR1 and CDR2 sequences are ENHRY and SYGVKD. The CDR3 DNA is TGTGCCATCAGTGATCAGAGCGGGCCCGGCCACAATGAGCAGTTCTTC. Amino acid sequence: CAISDQSGPGHNEQFF.

V and J are TRBV28 and TRBJ2-7; D perhaps matches TRBD1 (5 bases). The CDR3 runs to 14 residues. In germline, CDR1 is MDHEN, CDR2 SYDVKM. V gave up 5 bases and J gave up 3 bases, with 14 bases separating them. DNA for the CDR3: TGTGCCAGCAGTCTCCGACAGAATTACTACGAGCAGTACTTC. This translates into CASSLRQNYYEQYF.

The chain is built from TRBV4-1 and TRBJ2-5; 9 positions match TRBD2. The ends lost 0 bases at V and 4 bases at J; junction bases unmatched: 12. The CDR3 contains 18 residues. Germline V gives CDR1 MGHRA, CDR2 YSYEKL. This CDR3 reads CASSQDRSSGTQGETQYF. In nucleotides, the CDR3 is TGCGCCAGCAGCCAAGATCGGTCTAGCGGGACACAGGGAGAGACCCAGTACTTC.

The chain combines TRBV5-8 with TRBJ1-2; 7 nucleotides align to TRBD1. With 4 bases clipped from V and 3 bases from J, the junction kept 6 bases outside the gene matches. CDR3 length: 14 amino acids. The germline V gene has CDR1 SGHTS and CDR2 YDEGEE. CDR3 region: CASSKQGFDYGYTF. Written as DNA, the CDR3 is TGTGCCAGCAGCAAACAGGGGTTTGACTATGGCTACACCTTC.

The table lists this clone with many counts. The chain has TRBV7-2 and TRBJ2-7, with 9 bases lining up with TRBD1. Trimming at V came to 2 bases and at J to 4 bases, leaving 6 bases not matched to a gene. Germline V gene lookup returns CDR1 SGHTA and CDR2 FQGNSA. This CDR3 is 15 amino acids long. The CDR3 nucleotides are TGTGCCAGCAGCTTACTATCCGGGACAGGGTACGAGCAGTACTTC. This encodes CASSLLSGTGYEQYF.

This sequence joins TRBV14 and TRBJ1-1, with 8 bases fitting TRBD1. With 4 bases clipped from V and 10 bases from J, the junction kept 11 bases outside the gene matches. The CDR3 runs 14 residues. The germline gives CDR1 SGHDN, CDR2 FVKESK. The CDR3 bases are TGTGCCAGCAGCCGTACTCTTAACAGGGGGGGAGCTTTCTTT. Translation: CASSRTLNRGGAFF.

This chain uses TRBV18 with TRBJ1-5; the D gene is possibly TRBD1 (5 bases). CDR1 is KGHSH, CDR2 LQKENI, per germline. Trimming pared 3 bases from V and 2 bases from J, leaving 14 bases between. This CDR3 comprises 16 residues. The CDR3 reads CASSPSVGRGNQPQHF. In DNA, the CDR3 is TGTGCCAGCTCACCCAGTGTTGGCAGGGGCAATCAGCCCCAGCATTTT. Full variable domain (missing parts from reference TRBV18 and TRBJ1-5): NAGVMQNPRHLVRRRGQEARLRCSPMKGHSHVYWYRQLPEEGLKFMVYLQKENIIDESGMPKERFSAEFPKEGPSILRIQQVVRGDSAAYFCASSPSVGRGNQPQHFGDGTRLSIL.

The chain carries TRBV28 and TRBJ2-7, with TRBD1 matching 7 bases. Germline V gives CDR1 MDHEN, CDR2 SYDVKM. V dropped 6 bases and J dropped 1; count of bases not matched to a gene: 9. CDR3 length: 15 amino acids. The CDR3 DNA sequence: TGTGCCAGCAGGACCGGGACAGCCTTTTCCTACGAGCAGTACTTC. As protein: CASRTGTAFSYEQYF.

This clone was picked up a small number of times. The rearrangement links TRBV12-3 or TRBV12-4 to TRBJ2-1; D gene unclear. The CDR3 covers 12 residues. The ends were cut back, 3 bases at V and 11 bases at J, with 11 bases in the middle. CDR3 sequence reads: CASSLGVIKQFF. The CDR3 region has the DNA TGTGCCAGCAGTTTGGGCGTAATTAAGCAGTTCTTC.

The chain joins TRBV11-2 to TRBJ1-4; 11 bases are a match to TRBD1. Germline V gene data show CDR1 as SGHAT and CDR2 as FQNNGV. The CDR3 length is 13 residues. V lost 10 bases to trimming and J lost 8 bases; unmatched junction nucleotides: 6. DNA for the CDR3: TGTGCCACGACGGGACAGGGGGACGAAAAACTGTTTTTT. This translates into CATTGQGDEKLFF.

The chain employs TRBV4-1 and TRBJ1-1; TRBD1 aligns across 7 bases. The CDR3 loop spans 17 amino acids. V lost 4 bases to trimming and J lost 2 bases; unmatched junction nucleotides: 13. Germline loops: CDR1 MGHRA, CDR2 YSYEKL. CDR3 nucleotide sequence: TGCGCCAGCAGCCCCCGAACTAACAGGGGATCAAACACTGAAGCTTTCTTT. Its protein is CASSPRTNRGSNTEAFF.

This rearrangement joins TRBV5-5 to TRBJ2-7, with TRBD2 identical over 9 bases. V trimming: 2 bases; J trimming: 4 bases; junction bases outside the gene matches: 7. Germline assignment: CDR1 SGHKS and CDR2 YYEKEE (reference sequence). The length of the CDR3 is 15 residues. In DNA, the CDR3 is TGTGCCAGCAGCTTAGCGGGACTAGCCGCGTACGAGCAGTACTTC. Protein product: CASSLAGLAAYEQYF.